This T cell receptor beta chain originates from a study of T cells in Graves' hyperthyroidism and ophthalmopathy. The germline CDR1 and CDR2 sequences are SEHNR and FQNEAQ (reference sequence). V lost 2 bases, J lost 4 bases, and 17 bases lay in between. CDR3 length: 16 amino acids. Whole-study results and caveats: Prediction of ophthalmopathy progression came a median around 6.1 months pre-onset. Blood also held most thyroid clonotypes expanded beyond 0.001.

The TCR beta CDR3 regions underwent amplification using RNA transcripts as the source. HTBI primers were employed in a first-round RT-PCR of the TCR CDR3. MiXCR, run by TCRdb on the multiplex PCR reads, gives a single entry per CDR3 protein. The data hold 450,000 to 650,000 distinct CDR3 sequences, with approximately 15% observed a single time. This clonotype occurred many times. What it recognizes is unknown. Material for sequencing was blood. This chain connects TRBV7-9 to TRBJ1-1; the D is unclear. The TCR sequence derives from a woman aged 18-30 years with Graves' ophthalmopathy. The CDR3 sequence: CASSLPLPPSITEAFF. As DNA, the CDR3 is TGTGCCAGCAGCTTACCCCTCCCCCCATCCATCACTGAAGCTTTCTTT.